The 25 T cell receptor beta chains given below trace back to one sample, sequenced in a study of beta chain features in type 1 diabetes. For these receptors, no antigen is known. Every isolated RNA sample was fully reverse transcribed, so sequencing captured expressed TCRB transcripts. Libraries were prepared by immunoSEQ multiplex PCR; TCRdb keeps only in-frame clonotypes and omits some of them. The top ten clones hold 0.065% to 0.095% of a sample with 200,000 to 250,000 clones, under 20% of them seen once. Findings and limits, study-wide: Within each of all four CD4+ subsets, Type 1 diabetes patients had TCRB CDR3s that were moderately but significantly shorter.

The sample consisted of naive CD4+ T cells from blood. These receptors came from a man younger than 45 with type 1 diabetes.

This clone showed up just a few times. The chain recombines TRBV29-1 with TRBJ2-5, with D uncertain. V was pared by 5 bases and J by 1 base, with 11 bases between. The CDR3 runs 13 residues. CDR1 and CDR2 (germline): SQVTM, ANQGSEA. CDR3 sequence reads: CSVSLGLQETQYF. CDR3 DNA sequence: TGCAGCGTTTCTCTAGGGCTCCAAGAGACCCAGTACTTC.

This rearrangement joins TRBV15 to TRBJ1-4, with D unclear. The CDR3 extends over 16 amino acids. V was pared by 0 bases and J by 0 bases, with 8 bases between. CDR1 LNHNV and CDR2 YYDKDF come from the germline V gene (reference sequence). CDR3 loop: CATSRERGATNEKLFF. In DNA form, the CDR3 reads TGTGCCACCAGCAGAGAGCGTGGGGCAACTAATGAAAAACTGTTTTTT.

The CDR3 sequence: CASSSGGTSGTYEQYF. CDR3 in DNA: TGTGCCAGCAGTTCGGGGGGGACTAGCGGAACCTACGAGCAGTACTTC. The chain has TRBV28 and TRBJ2-7, with 11 bases fitting TRBD2. V lost 4 bases and J lost 2; bases outside the gene matches: 7. There are 16 residues in the CDR3. The germline V gene encodes CDR1 MDHEN and CDR2 SYDVKM.

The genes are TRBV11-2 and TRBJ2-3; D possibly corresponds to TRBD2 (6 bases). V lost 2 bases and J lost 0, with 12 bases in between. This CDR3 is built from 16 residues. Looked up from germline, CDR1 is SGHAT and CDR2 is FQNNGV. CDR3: CASSLRTGTSTDTQYF. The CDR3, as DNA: TGTGCCAGCAGCTTACGTACCGGGACTAGCACAGATACGCAGTATTTT.

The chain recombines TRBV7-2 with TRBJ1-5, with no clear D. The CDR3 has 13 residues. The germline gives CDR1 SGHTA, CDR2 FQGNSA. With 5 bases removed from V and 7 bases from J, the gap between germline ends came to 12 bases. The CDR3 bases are TGTGCCAGCAGCCCGACGGTCCGACAGCCCCAGCATTTT. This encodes CASSPTVRQPQHF.

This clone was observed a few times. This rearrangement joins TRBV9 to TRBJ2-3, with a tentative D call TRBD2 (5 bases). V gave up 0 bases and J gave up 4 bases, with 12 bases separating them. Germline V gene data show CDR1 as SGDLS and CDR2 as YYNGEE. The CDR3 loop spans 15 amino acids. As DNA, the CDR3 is TGTGCCAGCAGCGTAGGAGCAGGAGGTCCAGATACGCAGTATTTT. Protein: CASSVGAGGPDTQYF.

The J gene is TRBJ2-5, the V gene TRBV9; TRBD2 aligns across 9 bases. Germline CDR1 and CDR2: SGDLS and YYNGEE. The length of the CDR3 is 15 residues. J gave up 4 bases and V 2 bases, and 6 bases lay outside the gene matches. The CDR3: CASSVGGRAGETQYF. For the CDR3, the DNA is TGTGCCAGCAGCGTTGGCGGGAGGGCCGGAGAGACCCAGTACTTC.

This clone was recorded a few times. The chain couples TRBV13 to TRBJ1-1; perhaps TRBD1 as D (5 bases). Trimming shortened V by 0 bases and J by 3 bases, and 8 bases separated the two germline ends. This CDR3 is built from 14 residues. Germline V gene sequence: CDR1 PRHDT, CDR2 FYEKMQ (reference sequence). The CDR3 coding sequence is TGTGCCAGCAGCTTAGGCGGCAGGGACACTGAAGCTTTCTTT. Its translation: CASSLGGRDTEAFF. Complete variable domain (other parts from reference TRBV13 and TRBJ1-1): AAGVIQSPRHLIKEKRETATLKCYPIPRHDTVYWYQQGPGQDPQFLISFYEKMQSDKGSIPDRFSAQQFSDYHSELNMSSLELGDSALYFCASSLGGRDTEAFFGQGTRLTVV.

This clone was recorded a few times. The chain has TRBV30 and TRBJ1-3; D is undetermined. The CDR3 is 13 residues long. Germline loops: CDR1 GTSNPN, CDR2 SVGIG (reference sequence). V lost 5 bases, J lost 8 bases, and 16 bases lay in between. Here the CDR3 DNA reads TGTGCCTGGGCTCCGGGAGGCCGAGACACCATATATTTT. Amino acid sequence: CAWAPGGRDTIYF.

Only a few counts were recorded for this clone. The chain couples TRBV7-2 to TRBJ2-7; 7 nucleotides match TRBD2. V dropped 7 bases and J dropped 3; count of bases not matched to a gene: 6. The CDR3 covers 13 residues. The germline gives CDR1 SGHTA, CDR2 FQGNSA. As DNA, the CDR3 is TGTGCCAGCACCTGGGAGGGATACTACGAGCAGTACTTC. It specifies CASTWEGYYEQYF.

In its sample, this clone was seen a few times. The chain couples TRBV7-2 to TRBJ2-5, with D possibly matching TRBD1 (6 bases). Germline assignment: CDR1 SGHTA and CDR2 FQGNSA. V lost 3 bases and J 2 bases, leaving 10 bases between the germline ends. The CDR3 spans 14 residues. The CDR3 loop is CASSFRQEQETQYF. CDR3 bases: TGTGCCAGCAGCTTCCGACAGGAGCAAGAGACCCAGTACTTC.

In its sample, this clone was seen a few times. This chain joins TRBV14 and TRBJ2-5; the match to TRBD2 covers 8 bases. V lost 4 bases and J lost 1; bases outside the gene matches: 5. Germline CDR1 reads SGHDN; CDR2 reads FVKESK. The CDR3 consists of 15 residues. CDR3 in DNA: TGTGCCAGCAGCCCGCGGGAGGCCTTCCAAGAGACCCAGTACTTC. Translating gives CASSPREAFQETQYF.

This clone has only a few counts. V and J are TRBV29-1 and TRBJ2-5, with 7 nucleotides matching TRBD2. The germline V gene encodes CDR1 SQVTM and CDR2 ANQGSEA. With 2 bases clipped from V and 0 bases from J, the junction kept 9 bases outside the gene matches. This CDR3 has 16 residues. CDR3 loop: CSVERATGGYQETQYF. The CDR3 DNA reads TGCAGCGTTGAAAGGGCCACGGGAGGCTACCAAGAGACCCAGTACTTC.

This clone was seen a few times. The CDR3 here is CASSQDIRAGETQYF. For the CDR3, the DNA is TGCGCCAGCAGCCAAGATATCAGGGCCGGAGAGACCCAGTACTTC. The rearrangement joins TRBV4-3 to TRBJ2-5; tentatively, D is TRBD1 (5 bases). The CDR3 covers 15 residues. V lost 0 bases and J lost 4, with 12 bases in between. CDR1 LGHNA and CDR2 YSLEER come from the germline V gene.

CDR3 residues: CASSLEFATANYGYTF. CDR3 DNA sequence: TGCGCCAGCAGCTTGGAGTTCGCAACAGCTAACTATGGCTACACCTTC. The genes are TRBV5-1 and TRBJ1-2; no definite D call. This CDR3 contains 16 residues. Germline loops: CDR1 SGHRS, CDR2 YFSETQ. V gave up 0 bases and J gave up 0 bases, with 12 bases separating them.

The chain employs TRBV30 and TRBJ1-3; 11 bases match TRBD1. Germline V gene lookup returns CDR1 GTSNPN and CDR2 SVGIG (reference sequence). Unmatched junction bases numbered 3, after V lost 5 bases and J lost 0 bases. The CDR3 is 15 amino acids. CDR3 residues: CAWWDRGISGNTIYF. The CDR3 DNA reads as TGTGCCTGGTGGGACAGGGGGATCTCTGGAAACACCATATATTTT.

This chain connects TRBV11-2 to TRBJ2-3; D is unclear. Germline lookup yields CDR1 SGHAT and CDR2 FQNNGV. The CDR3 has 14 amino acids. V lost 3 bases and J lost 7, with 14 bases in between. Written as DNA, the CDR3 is TGTGCCAGCAGCTTTGATCGAGGCCCTTATACGCAGTATTTT. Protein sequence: CASSFDRGPYTQYF.

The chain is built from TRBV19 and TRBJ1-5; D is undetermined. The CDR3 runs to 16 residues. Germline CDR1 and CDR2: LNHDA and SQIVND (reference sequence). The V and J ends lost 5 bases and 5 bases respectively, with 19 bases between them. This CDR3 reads CASSLLGRGSYQPQHF. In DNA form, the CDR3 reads TGTGCCAGTAGTCTCCTCGGCAGAGGATCATATCAGCCCCAGCATTTT.

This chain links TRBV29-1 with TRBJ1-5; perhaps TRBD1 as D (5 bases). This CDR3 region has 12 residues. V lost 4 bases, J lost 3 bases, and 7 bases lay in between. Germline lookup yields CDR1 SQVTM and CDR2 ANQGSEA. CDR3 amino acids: CSVGGVNQPQHF. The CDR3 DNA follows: TGCAGCGTTGGGGGCGTCAATCAGCCCCAGCATTTT.

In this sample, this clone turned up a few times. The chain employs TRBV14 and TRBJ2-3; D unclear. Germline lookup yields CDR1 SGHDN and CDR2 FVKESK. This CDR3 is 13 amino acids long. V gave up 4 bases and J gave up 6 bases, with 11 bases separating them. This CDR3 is CASSRILRDTQYF. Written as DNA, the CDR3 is TGTGCCAGCAGCCGGATCCTACGGGATACGCAGTATTTT. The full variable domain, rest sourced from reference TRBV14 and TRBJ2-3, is EAGVTQFPSHSVIEKGQTVTLRCDPISGHDNLYWYRRVMGKEIKFLLHFVKESKQDESGMPNNRFLAERTGGTYSTLKVQPAELEDSGVYFCASSRILRDTQYFGPGTRLTVL.

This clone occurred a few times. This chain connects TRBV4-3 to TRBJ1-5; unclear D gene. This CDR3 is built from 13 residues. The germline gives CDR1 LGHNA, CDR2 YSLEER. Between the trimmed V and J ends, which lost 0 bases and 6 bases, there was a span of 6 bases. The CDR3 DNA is TGCGCCAGCAGCCAAGATCCGGCTCAGCCCCAGCATTTT. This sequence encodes CASSQDPAQPQHF.

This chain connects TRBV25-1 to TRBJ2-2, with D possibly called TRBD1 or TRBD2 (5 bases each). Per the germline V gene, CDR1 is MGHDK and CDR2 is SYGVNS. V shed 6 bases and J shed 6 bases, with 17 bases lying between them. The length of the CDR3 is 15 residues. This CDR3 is CASRGGLGESGELFF. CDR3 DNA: TGTGCCAGCAGGGGCGGTCTAGGGGAGTCCGGGGAGCTGTTTTTT.

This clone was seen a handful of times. The DNA of the CDR3 is TGTGCCTGGGACAGACTAGCGGGAGCACTCGAGCAGTACTTC. It specifies CAWDRLAGALEQYF. This sequence joins TRBV30 and TRBJ2-7; 12 bases are shared with TRBD2. The CDR3 covers 14 residues. CDR1 GTSNPN and CDR2 SVGIG come from the germline V gene (reference sequence). After removal of 5 bases from V and 6 bases from J, the junction contained 8 bases not matched to a gene.

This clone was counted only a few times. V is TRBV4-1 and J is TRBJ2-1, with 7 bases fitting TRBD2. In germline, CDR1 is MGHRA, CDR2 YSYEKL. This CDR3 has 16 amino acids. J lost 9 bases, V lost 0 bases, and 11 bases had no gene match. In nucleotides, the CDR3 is TGCGCCAGCAGCCAAGATTCAGGCGGGAGTTGGCGTGAGCAGTTCTTC. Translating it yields CASSQDSGGSWREQFF.

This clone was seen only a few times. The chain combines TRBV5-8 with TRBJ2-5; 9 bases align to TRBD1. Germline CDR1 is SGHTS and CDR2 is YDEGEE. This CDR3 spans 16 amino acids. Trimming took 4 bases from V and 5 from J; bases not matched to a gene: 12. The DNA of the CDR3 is TGTGCCAGCAGCACGGGACAGGGATTGTCCGCGGAGACCCAGTACTTC. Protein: CASSTGQGLSAETQYF.